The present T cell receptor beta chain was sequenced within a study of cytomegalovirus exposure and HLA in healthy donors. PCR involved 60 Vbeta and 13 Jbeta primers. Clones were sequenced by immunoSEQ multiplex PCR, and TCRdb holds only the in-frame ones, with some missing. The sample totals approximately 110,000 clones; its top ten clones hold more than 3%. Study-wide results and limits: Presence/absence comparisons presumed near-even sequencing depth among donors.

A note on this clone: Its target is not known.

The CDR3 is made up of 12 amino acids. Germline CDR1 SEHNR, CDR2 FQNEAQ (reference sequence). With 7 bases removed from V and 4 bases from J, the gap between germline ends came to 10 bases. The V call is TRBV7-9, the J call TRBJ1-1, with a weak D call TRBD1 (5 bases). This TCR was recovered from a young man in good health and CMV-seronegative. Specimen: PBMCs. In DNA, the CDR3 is TGTGCCAGCACCTCGGGGGGCACTGAAGCTTTCTTT. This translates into CASTSGGTEAFF.